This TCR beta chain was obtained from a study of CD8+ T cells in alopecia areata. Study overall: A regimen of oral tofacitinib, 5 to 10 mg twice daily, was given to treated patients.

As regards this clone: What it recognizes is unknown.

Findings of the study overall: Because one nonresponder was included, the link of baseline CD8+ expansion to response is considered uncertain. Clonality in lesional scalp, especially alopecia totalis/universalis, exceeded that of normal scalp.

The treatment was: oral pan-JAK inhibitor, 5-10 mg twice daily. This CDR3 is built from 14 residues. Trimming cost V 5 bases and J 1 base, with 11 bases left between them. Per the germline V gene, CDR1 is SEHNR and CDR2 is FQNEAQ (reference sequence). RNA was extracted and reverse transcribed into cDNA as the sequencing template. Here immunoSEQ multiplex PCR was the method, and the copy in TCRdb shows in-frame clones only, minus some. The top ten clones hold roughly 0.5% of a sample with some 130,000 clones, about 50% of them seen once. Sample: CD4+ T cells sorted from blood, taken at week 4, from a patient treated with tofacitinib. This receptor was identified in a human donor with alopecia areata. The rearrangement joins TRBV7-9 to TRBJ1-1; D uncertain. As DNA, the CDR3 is TGTGCCAGCAGCCTGGGATACACGAACACTGAAGCTTTCTTT. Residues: CASSLGYTNTEAFF. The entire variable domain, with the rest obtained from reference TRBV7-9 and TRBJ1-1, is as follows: DTGVSQNPRHKITKRGQNVTFRCDPISEHNRLYWYRQTLGQGPEFLTYFQNEAQLEKSRLLSDRFSAERPKGSFSTLEIQRTEQGDSAMYLCASSLGYTNTEAFFGQGTRLTVV.